This TCR beta chain is drawn from a study of T cells in localized non-small cell lung cancer. The CDR3 runs 12 residues. Germline CDR1 is ENHRY and CDR2 is SYGVKD. V was cut by 3 bases and J by 2 bases, with 4 bases left in between. Whole-study results and caveats: Maximal T cell clonality occurred in uninvolved adjacent lung, with tumor ranking below it. Higher blood T cell density went with longer overall survival. The study detected a median approximately 55 of the top 100 tumor clones in adjacent lung. Because only a single region of the tumor was sequenced, heterogeneity remains possible.

Produced via immunoSEQ multiplex PCR; TCRdb's table is partial and in-frame only. There are 50,000 to 75,000 clones in the sample; roughly 90% occur only once, and roughly a fifth lies in the top ten. For this clone: Its matching antigen is unknown.

This clonotype was obtained from a man aged 40-75 years with stage I squamous cell lung carcinoma. This chain links TRBV10-3 with TRBJ2-5; D ambiguous. The sample here was peripheral blood, taken before any cancer treatment. In nucleotides, the CDR3 is TGTGCCATCAGTGAACTGCAAGAGACCCAGTACTTC. Amino acids: CAISELQETQYF.